What follows are 21 T cell receptor beta chains derived from one specimen sequenced in a study of chemoradiotherapy in HPV16-positive cancers. Sequencing was performed with immunoSEQ multiplex PCR; in TCRdb, only in-frame clones are kept and a portion is missing. The repertoire holds approximately 58,000 clones, around nine tenths seen once, with roughly 3.5% in the top ten. The sample in question was blood, obtained from a patient who underwent chemoradiotherapy. These receptors all come from a human donor with HPV-associated anogenital cancer.

This chain joins TRBV7-3 and TRBJ2-7; the D is unclear. The CDR3 is 13 amino acids. Germline CDR1 and CDR2: SGHTA and FQGTGA. Between the trimmed V and J ends, which lost 1 base and 5 bases, there was a span of 9 bases. The CDR3 nucleotides read TGTGCCAGCAGCTTAATTTGGAGCCACGAGCAGTACTTC. Translated, it gives CASSLIWSHEQYF.

The chain uses TRBV30 and TRBJ2-3, with D possibly matching TRBD2 (6 bases). V was shortened by 2 bases and J by 3 bases, with 18 bases between the two germline ends. From germline, CDR1 is GTSNPN and CDR2 SVGIG (reference sequence). The CDR3 consists of 16 residues. The CDR3: CAWSPPTRGSTDTQYF. CDR3 sequence (DNA): TGTGCCTGGAGTCCCCCGACTAGGGGTAGTACAGATACGCAGTATTTT.

This chain uses TRBV18 with TRBJ1-1; D unresolved. Per germline, CDR1 KGHSH and CDR2 LQKENI. The CDR3 has 14 amino acids. V lost 3 bases, J lost 1 base, and 9 bases lay in between. The CDR3 sequence is CASSPRQENTEAFF. The CDR3 region has the DNA TGTGCCAGCTCACCGAGGCAGGAGAACACTGAAGCTTTCTTT.

The chain couples TRBV7-2 to TRBJ2-7; D ambiguous. Germline CDR1 reads SGHTA; CDR2 reads FQGNSA. The CDR3 spans 13 residues. V was trimmed by 5 bases and J by 2 bases, leaving 10 bases between them. The CDR3 loop is CASSHAGAYEQYF. In nucleotides, the CDR3 is TGTGCCAGCAGCCACGCAGGTGCCTACGAGCAGTACTTC.

The V call is TRBV5-4, the J call TRBJ1-6, with D unresolved. This CDR3 has 15 amino acids. V lost 0 bases and J 10 bases, leaving 14 bases between the germline ends. Germline V gene data show CDR1 as SGHNT and CDR2 as YYREEE (reference sequence). The CDR3 region has the DNA TGTGCCAGCAGCTTGGAGGCAGGCGCAGAGTCACCCCTCCACTTT. Translation gives CASSLEAGAESPLHF.

The chain is built from TRBV7-9 and TRBJ2-3, with no clear D. Between the trimmed V and J ends, which lost 5 bases and 0 bases, there was a span of 3 bases. The CDR3 length is 12 residues. Germline V gene data show CDR1 as SEHNR and CDR2 as FQNEAQ (reference sequence). CDR3 sequence reads: CASSPSTDTQYF. The CDR3 nucleotides read TGTGCCAGCAGCCCGAGCACAGATACGCAGTATTTT.

This clone was picked up one time. The chain couples TRBV19 to TRBJ2-1, with no clear D. The ends were cut back, 5 bases at V and 7 bases at J, with 12 bases in the middle. There are 13 residues in the CDR3. Germline CDR1 is LNHDA and CDR2 is SQIVND (reference sequence). CDR3 DNA: TGTGCCAGTAGTGCCGGTCAAAGGAATGAGCAGTTCTTC. Translated: CASSAGQRNEQFF.

CDR3 region: CATRDRDRETQYF. CDR3 coding DNA: TGTGCCACCAGGGACAGGGATCGAGAGACCCAGTACTTC. The chain links TRBV15 to TRBJ2-5; 8 bases match TRBD1. The CDR3 runs 13 residues. The germline CDR1 and CDR2 sequences are LNHNV and YYDKDF (reference sequence). V trimming: 6 bases; J trimming: 4 bases; junction bases outside the gene matches: 4.

V is TRBV29-1 and J is TRBJ1-2, with 9 bases aligning to TRBD1. The CDR3 is made up of 14 amino acids. V was clipped by 2 bases and J by 7 bases; unmatched bases: 8. CDR1 and CDR2 from the germline V gene are SQVTM and ANQGSEA. The CDR3 region is CSVELGTGRAGYTF. The CDR3 DNA follows: TGCAGCGTTGAACTTGGGACAGGGAGGGCTGGCTACACCTTC.

The CDR3 DNA is TGTGCCAGCAGTCTTAAAGGGGGCAAGCTGTTCTCCGAGCAGTACTTC. Translating it yields CASSLKGGKLFSEQYF. This rearrangement joins TRBV21-1 to TRBJ2-7; the table gives TRBD1 as D, unverified against the DNA. TRBV21-1 is shown as a pseudogene. CDR3 length: 16 amino acids.

V usage is TRBV18 and J usage is TRBJ2-5; TRBD2 might be the D (5 bases). With 3 bases removed from V and 5 bases from J, the gap between germline ends came to 19 bases. This CDR3 has 16 amino acids. Germline CDR1 and CDR2: KGHSH and LQKENI. In DNA form, the CDR3 reads TGTGCCAGCTCACCCCCACAGACTACCAAAGTGGAGACCCAGTACTTC. Its translation: CASSPPQTTKVETQYF.

The J gene is TRBJ2-5, the V gene TRBV19; possibly TRBD1 for D (6 bases). The CDR3 spans 14 residues. With 3 bases removed from V and 5 bases from J, the gap between germline ends came to 13 bases. Germline V CDR1 and CDR2: LNHDA, SQIVND (reference sequence). The CDR3 DNA reads TGTGCCAGTAGTATGTTGGCAGGGGTGGAGACCCAGTACTTC. This sequence encodes CASSMLAGVETQYF. Based on the CDR3 plus reference TRBV19 and TRBJ2-5, the full variable domain is DGGITQSPKYLFRKEGQNVTLSCEQNLNHDAMYWYRQDPGQGLRLIYYSQIVNDFQKGDIAEGYSVSREKKESFPLTVTSAQKNPTAFYLCASSMLAGVETQYFGPGTRLLVL.

V gene TRBV18 combines with J gene TRBJ1-4; 9 bases are a match to TRBD1. Losses at the gene ends were 1 base for V and 8 bases for J; bases not matched to a gene: 11. The length of the CDR3 is 17 residues. The germline CDR1 and CDR2 sequences are KGHSH and LQKENI. CDR3 sequence: CASSPLLTGTGYEKLFF. Here the CDR3 DNA reads TGTGCCAGCTCACCACTCCTCACCGGGACAGGGTACGAAAAACTGTTTTTT.

This clone was detected a few times. The chain carries TRBV29-1 and TRBJ1-2; TRBD1 might be the D (6 bases). The germline gives CDR1 SQVTM, CDR2 ANQGSEA. The CDR3 runs 14 residues. Trimming cost V 5 bases and J 4 bases, with 17 bases left between them. The CDR3 spells CSVWWAGEGYGYTF. The CDR3 DNA sequence: TGCAGCGTTTGGTGGGCAGGGGAAGGCTATGGCTACACCTTC.

This chain uses TRBV6-5 with TRBJ2-4, with D possibly matching TRBD2 (6 bases). Germline-derived CDR1 and CDR2 are MNHEY and SVGAGI. This CDR3 is built from 15 residues. V lost 5 bases to trimming and J lost 2 bases, with 13 bases between them. CDR3 protein: CASSSPAGPKNIQYF. CDR3 nucleotide sequence: TGTGCCAGCAGTAGCCCAGCGGGCCCCAAAAACATTCAGTACTTC.

In this sample, this clone turned up once. The chain has TRBV7-9 and TRBJ2-5; 10 bases fit TRBD2. V shed 0 bases and J 5 bases; nucleotides not matched to a gene: 6. This CDR3 region has 16 residues. Germline-derived CDR1 and CDR2 are SEHNR and FQNEAQ (reference sequence). CDR3 protein: CASSLAIAGGKETQYF. CDR3 DNA sequence: TGTGCCAGCAGCTTAGCGATAGCGGGAGGAAAGGAGACCCAGTACTTC.

The V and J genes are TRBV5-1 and TRBJ1-1; D is possibly TRBD1 (6 bases). Trimming removed 2 bases from V and 0 bases from J, with 11 bases in between. The CDR3 runs 15 residues. CDR1 is SGHRS, CDR2 YFSETQ, per germline. The CDR3 sequence is CASSLGQGMNTEAFF. For the CDR3, the DNA is TGCGCCAGCAGCTTAGGGCAGGGGATGAACACTGAAGCTTTCTTT.

The sample holds a few counts of this clone. J is TRBJ1-4 and V is TRBV2, with D hard to call. CDR3 size: 13 residues. Trimming pared 1 base from V and 8 bases from J, leaving 8 bases between. Germline V gives CDR1 SNHLY, CDR2 FYNNEI. CDR3 protein: CASSEGGGEKLFF. CDR3 DNA: TGTGCCAGCAGTGAAGGGGGTGGGGAAAAACTGTTTTTT.

The chain has TRBV7-6 and TRBJ2-3; no firm D call. The germline gives CDR1 SGHVS, CDR2 FNYEAQ. The CDR3 runs 15 residues. V lost 1 base to trimming and J lost 6 bases, with 14 bases between them. The CDR3 DNA reads as TGTGCCAGCAGCTTAGTTTCGCCACCTCTGGATACGCAGTATTTT. It specifies CASSLVSPPLDTQYF. Variable domain in full (rest from reference TRBV7-6 and TRBJ2-3): GAGVSQSPRYKVTKRGQDVALRCDPISGHVSLYWYRQALGQGPEFLTYFNYEAQQDKSGLPNDRFSAERPEGSISTLTIQRTEQRDSAMYRCASSLVSPPLDTQYFGPGTRLTVL.

This chain connects TRBV29-1 to TRBJ1-4, with 7 bases matching TRBD1. The CDR3 is 14 amino acids. Germline CDR1 and CDR2: SQVTM and ANQGSEA. The J segment lost 8 bases and the V segment lost 6 bases, leaving 12 bases of the junction unmatched. The CDR3 sequence: CSVALGTEGEKLFF. The CDR3 DNA is TGCAGCGTGGCCCTCGGGACAGAGGGGGAAAAACTGTTTTTT.

The chain employs TRBV12-5 and TRBJ1-2, with D perhaps matching TRBD1 (6 bases). CDR1 is LGHNT and CDR2 is FRNRAP in the germline V gene. Trimming removed 5 bases at V and 0 bases at J, with 16 bases between. The CDR3 runs 16 residues. CDR3 nucleotide sequence: TGTGCTAGTGGTACGATCGGGGGGGCTGCTAACTATGGCTACACCTTC. It codes for CASGTIGGAANYGYTF. The whole variable domain, filled in from reference TRBV12-5 and TRBJ1-2, reads DARVTQTPRHKVTEMGQEVTMRCQPILGHNTVFWYRQTMMQGLELLAYFRNRAPLDDSGMPKDRFSAEMPDATLATLKIQPSEPRDSAVYFCASGTIGGAANYGYTFGSGTRLTVV.